Following are 13 T cell receptor beta chains from one sample sequenced in a study of blood T cell repertoires in COVID-19. Using immunoSEQ multiplex PCR, the repertoire was profiled, and TCRdb retains in-frame clones only, with some absent. The sample includes 200,000 to 250,000 clones, about 86% seen only once; the top ten take roughly 10%. The source material was peripheral blood. The receptors stem from a woman between 45 and 60 years old with COVID-19, enrolled during active disease.

The chain couples TRBV5-5 to TRBJ1-6; D is unclear. CDR3 size: 16 residues. CDR1 and CDR2 from the germline V gene are SGHKS and YYEKEE (reference sequence). The V end lost 0 bases, the J end lost 7 bases, and 14 bases lay between the germline ends. DNA of the CDR3: TGTGCCAGCAGCTTGGGTGGCAGTTTGCGGAATTCACCCCTCCACTTT. Translated, it gives CASSLGGSLRNSPLHF.

This clone was seen once. CDR3 sequence (DNA): TGTGCCTGGAGTGTAGCGGCAGGAGTGAGTAGCAATCAGCCCCAGCATTTT. This sequence encodes CAWSVAAGVSSNQPQHF. This chain uses TRBV30 with TRBJ1-5; D is unclear. CDR1 is GTSNPN, CDR2 SVGIG, per germline (reference sequence). Trimming shortened V by 0 bases and J by 0 bases, and 15 bases separated the two germline ends. The CDR3 is 17 amino acids.

CDR3 amino acids: CASSYSQVYEQYV. In nucleotides, the CDR3 is TGTGCCAGCAGTTACTCCCAGGTTTACGAGCAGTACGTC. This sequence joins TRBV6-2 or TRBV6-3 and TRBJ2-7; unclear D gene. CDR3 size: 13 residues. Germline V gene data show CDR1 as MNHEY and CDR2 as SVGEGT. Between the trimmed V and J ends, which lost 0 bases and 4 bases, there was a span of 7 bases.

The chain couples TRBV6-5 to TRBJ1-1, with 7 nucleotides matching TRBD1. CDR3 length: 15 residues. With 4 bases clipped from V and 1 base from J, the junction kept 6 bases outside the gene matches. Germline V gene lookup returns CDR1 MNHEY and CDR2 SVGAGI. The CDR3 spells CASSFSGTANTEAFF. CDR3 nucleotides: TGTGCCAGCAGTTTCTCCGGGACAGCGAACACTGAAGCTTTCTTT.

The J gene is TRBJ2-1, the V gene TRBV10-2; the D gene is possibly TRBD2 (7 bases). V was clipped by 2 bases and J by 7 bases, with 18 bases between them. Looked up from germline, CDR1 is WSHSY and CDR2 is SAAADI. There are 16 residues in the CDR3. CDR3 amino acids: CASSELGGPRRNEQFF. The CDR3 nucleotides are TGCGCCAGCAGTGAGCTCGGGGGGCCCCGGAGGAATGAGCAGTTCTTC.

The V gene is TRBV27, the J gene TRBJ2-6; tentatively, D is TRBD1 (6 bases). Germline-derived CDR1 and CDR2 are MNHEY and SMNVEV (reference sequence). This CDR3 is 17 amino acids long. The germline V and J ends were trimmed by 6 bases and 4 bases, with 19 bases remaining between them. The CDR3 sequence is CASRPDSGSWGANVLTF. CDR3 DNA sequence: TGTGCCAGCAGGCCGGACAGTGGGTCGTGGGGGGCCAACGTCCTGACTTTC.

The rearrangement joins TRBV5-1 to TRBJ2-2; D gene uncertain. Per the germline V gene, CDR1 is SGHRS and CDR2 is YFSETQ. V was pared by 2 bases and J by 9 bases, with 11 bases between. This CDR3 spans 13 amino acids. The CDR3 is CASSFAELRELFF. The CDR3 region has the DNA TGCGCCAGCAGCTTCGCGGAGTTACGGGAGCTGTTTTTT.

This clone was recorded once. This chain joins TRBV19 and TRBJ1-5, with 9 nucleotides matching TRBD1. Germline CDR1 and CDR2: LNHDA and SQIVND (reference sequence). This CDR3 contains 15 residues. Trimming cost V 3 bases and J 6 bases; bases outside gene matches: 6. The CDR3: CASSIFLDRGQPQHF. CDR3 DNA sequence: TGTGCCAGTAGTATCTTTTTGGACAGGGGTCAGCCCCAGCATTTT.

The rearrangement links TRBV3-1 (or the pseudogene TRBV3-2) to TRBJ2-5; tentatively, D is TRBD1 (6 bases). CDR3 length equals 12 residues. V was clipped by 3 bases and J by 7 bases, with 9 bases between them. Germline V lookup: CDR1 LGHDT, CDR2 YNNKEL (reference sequence). The CDR3 nucleotides read TGTGCCAGCAGCCAGGAACAGGGGACCCAGTACTTC. Its protein product is CASSQEQGTQYF.

The rearrangement uses TRBV2 and TRBJ1-2; D is unclear. The CDR3 totals 14 residues. Looked up from germline, CDR1 is SNHLY and CDR2 is FYNNEI. Trimming shortened V by 7 bases and J by 2 bases, and 14 bases separated the two germline ends. CDR3 DNA: TGTGCCAGCACCGGGGAGGGCCCGAACTATGGCTACACCTTC. Translated, it gives CASTGEGPNYGYTF.

This clone appeared a few times. The chain joins TRBV24-1 to TRBJ1-1; D is unresolved. V lost 5 bases and J 4 bases, leaving 13 bases between the germline ends. The CDR3 covers 14 residues. Germline CDR1 reads KGHDR; CDR2 reads SFDVKD. The CDR3 coding sequence is TGTGCCACCAGTGGGACGAGGGCGGTCACTGAAGCTTTCTTT. Amino acid sequence: CATSGTRAVTEAFF.

This rearrangement joins TRBV6-5 to TRBJ2-2; tentatively, D is TRBD1 (5 bases). This CDR3 is 14 amino acids long. V shed 6 bases and J shed 7 bases, with 15 bases lying between them. Germline loops: CDR1 MNHEY, CDR2 SVGAGI. In DNA form, the CDR3 reads TGTGCCAGCAGCCTTTATACAGGAATCGGGGAGCTGTTTTTT. Amino acids: CASSLYTGIGELFF.

The chain joins TRBV28 to TRBJ1-3; TRBD1 aligns across 7 bases. CDR1 and CDR2 (germline): MDHEN, SYDVKM. The trim removed 7 bases at V and 6 bases at J, leaving 9 bases unmatched. The CDR3 has 14 amino acids. CDR3 sequence reads: CASTQEGTVNTIYF. The CDR3 bases are TGTGCCAGCACCCAAGAGGGGACAGTAAACACCATATATTTT.